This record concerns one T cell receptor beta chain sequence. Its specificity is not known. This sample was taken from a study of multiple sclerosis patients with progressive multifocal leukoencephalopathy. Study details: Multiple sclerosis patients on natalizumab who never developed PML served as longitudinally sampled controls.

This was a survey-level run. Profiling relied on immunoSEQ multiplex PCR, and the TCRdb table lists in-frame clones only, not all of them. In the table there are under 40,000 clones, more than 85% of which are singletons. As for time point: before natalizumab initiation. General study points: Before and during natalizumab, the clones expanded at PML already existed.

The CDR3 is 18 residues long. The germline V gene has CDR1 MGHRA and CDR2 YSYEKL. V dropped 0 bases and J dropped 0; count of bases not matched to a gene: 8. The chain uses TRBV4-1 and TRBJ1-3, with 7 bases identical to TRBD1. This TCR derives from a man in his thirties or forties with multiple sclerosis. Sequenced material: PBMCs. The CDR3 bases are TGCGCCAGCAGCCAAGATAGCAGGGGGAGACCCTCTGGAAACACCATATATTTT. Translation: CASSQDSRGRPSGNTIYF.